This T cell receptor beta chain is from a study of metastatic and nonmetastatic thyroid tumors. As for the study in general: Patients with malignant and benign thyroid disease provided blood and tumor or nodule tissue, whose repertoires were compared. Whole-study findings and limits: According to reports, the diversity of TCR beta was significantly higher in malignant thyroid tumors than in benign nodules, and this held in both blood and tumor samples.

In the study's own analysis: Built for papillary thyroid cancer, a distant-metastasis classifier drew on CDR3 differences across clinicopathological groups. TCRdb used MiXCR to call clones anew from the PCR reads. V and J calls and clone size were set by TCRdb, not the authors. The sample has tens of thousands of clones, under 20% seen once; the top ten hold about 10%. As regards this clone: What it recognizes is unknown.

There were no patients who had received any treatment before thyroid surgery. The CDR3 runs 15 residues. In germline, CDR1 is LGHNA, CDR2 YSLEER. V shed 0 bases and J shed 2 bases, with 11 bases lying between them. The chain recombines TRBV4-3 with TRBJ2-7, with D possibly matching TRBD2 (5 bases). The material sequenced was blood. This receptor was taken from a female donor with papillary thyroid cancer or a benign thyroid nodule (not recorded which). Some clones in this sample may be carry-over from other donors' samples. The DNA of the CDR3 is TGCGCCAGCAGCCAAGACTGGACTGCCCCCTACGAGCAGTACTTC. Translation: CASSQDWTAPYEQYF.